This T cell receptor (beta chain) was observed in a study of cytotoxic CD8 clonotypes in ibrutinib-treated CLL. Study-wide background: Samples had a mean of 255,043 productive templates and tens of thousands of productive rearrangements.

Germline CDR1 reads SGHAT; CDR2 reads FQNNGV. The CDR3 spans 15 residues. Deletions cut 8 bases from V and 0 bases from J, with 14 bases between. Sequencing was designed to attain a depth spanning 1 in 200,000 to 1 in 1 million T cells. Profiling relied on immunoSEQ multiplex PCR, and the TCRdb table lists in-frame clones only, not all of them. Of over 140,000 clones in the sample, 75% to 85% are singletons; the top ten hold less than 9%. The gene calls are TRBV11-2 and TRBJ2-1, with a weak D call TRBD1 (6 bases). The sample here was PBMCs, taken after 36 months of ibrutinib treatment. The TCR sequence derives from a human donor with chronic lymphocytic leukemia. CDR3: CASCHRAHSYNEQFF. Written as DNA, the CDR3 is TGTGCCAGCTGCCACAGGGCTCACTCCTACAATGAGCAGTTCTTC.